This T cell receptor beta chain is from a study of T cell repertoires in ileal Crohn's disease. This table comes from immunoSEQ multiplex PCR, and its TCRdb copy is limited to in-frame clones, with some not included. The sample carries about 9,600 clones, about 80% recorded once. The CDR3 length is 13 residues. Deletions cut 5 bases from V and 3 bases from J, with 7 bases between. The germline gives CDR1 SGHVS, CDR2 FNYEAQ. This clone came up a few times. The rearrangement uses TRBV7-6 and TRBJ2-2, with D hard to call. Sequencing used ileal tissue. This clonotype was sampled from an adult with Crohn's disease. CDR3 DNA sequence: TGTGCCAGCAGCCCCCAGGACACCGGGGAGCTGTTTTTT. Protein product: CASSPQDTGELFF.